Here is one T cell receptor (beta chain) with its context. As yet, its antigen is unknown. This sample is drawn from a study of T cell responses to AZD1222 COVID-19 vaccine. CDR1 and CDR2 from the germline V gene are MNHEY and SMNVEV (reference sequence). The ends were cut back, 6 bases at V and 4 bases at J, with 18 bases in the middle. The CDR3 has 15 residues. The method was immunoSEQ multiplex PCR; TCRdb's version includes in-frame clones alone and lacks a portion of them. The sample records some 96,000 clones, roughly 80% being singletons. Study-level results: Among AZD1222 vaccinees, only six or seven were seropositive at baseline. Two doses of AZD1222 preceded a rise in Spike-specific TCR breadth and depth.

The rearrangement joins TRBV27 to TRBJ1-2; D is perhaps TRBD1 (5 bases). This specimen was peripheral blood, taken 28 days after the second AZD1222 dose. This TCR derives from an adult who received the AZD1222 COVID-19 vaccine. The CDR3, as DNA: TGTGCCAGCAGCCGTAACGGGGCGGGGGGCTATGGCTACACCTTC. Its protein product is CASSRNGAGGYGYTF.